Below, 15 T cell receptor beta chains from the same sample are listed, as sequenced in a study of CD8+ T cells in alopecia areata. As the sequencing template, cDNA was produced by extracting RNA and reverse transcribing it. Sequenced by immunoSEQ multiplex PCR; TCRdb stores in-frame clones only, minus some. Of about 200,000 clones in the sample, roughly two fifths were seen once. The treatment was: oral pan-JAK inhibitor, 5-10 mg twice daily. The material sequenced was CD4+ T cells sorted from blood, taken at approximately week 30, from a patient treated with tofacitinib. These receptors came from a human donor with alopecia areata.

The rearrangement joins TRBV5-1 to TRBJ2-5; TRBD1 is a possible D gene (6 bases). This CDR3 has 15 residues. Germline lookup yields CDR1 SGHRS and CDR2 YFSETQ. Trimming took off 2 bases at V and 4 bases at J, with 15 bases between the two ends. The DNA for the CDR3 is TGCGCCAGCAGCTTTAGGCAGGGGACCGCAGAGACCCAGTACTTC. Its translation: CASSFRQGTAETQYF.

The chain joins TRBV6-5 to TRBJ2-1; D may be TRBD1 (5 bases). CDR3 length equals 16 residues. The V gene lost 4 bases and the J gene lost 12 bases, with 25 bases spanning the gap. Germline CDR1 reads MNHEY; CDR2 reads SVGAGI. In nucleotides, the CDR3 is TGTGCCAGCAGTTGGTCGGACAATTACCTTGTCGATGCGCAGTTCTTC. Protein product: CASSWSDNYLVDAQFF.

This clone was detected a few times. The chain couples TRBV29-1 to TRBJ2-5; 7 bases fit TRBD1. The CDR3 loop spans 12 amino acids. Germline CDR1 is SQVTM and CDR2 is ANQGSEA. After removal of 7 bases from V and 7 bases from J, the junction contained 9 bases not matched to a gene. The CDR3 DNA follows: TGCAGCGCCGCCGACAGGGCGGTGACCCAGTACTTC. This gives the protein CSAADRAVTQYF.

CDR3 nucleotides: TGTGCCAGCAGCTTAGAAATTGGAGCTTACAATGAGCAGTTCTTC. Its protein is CASSLEIGAYNEQFF. This chain links TRBV7-8 with TRBJ2-1; D is unresolved. Germline loops: CDR1 SGHVS, CDR2 FQNEAQ. The CDR3 consists of 15 residues. The V and J ends lost 1 base and 4 bases respectively, with 11 bases between them.

The chain has TRBV19 and TRBJ2-1, with 8 bases that match TRBD2. Trimming removed 6 bases from V and 3 bases from J; junction bases left unmatched: 7. CDR3 length: 15 amino acids. The V gene's germline CDR1 is LNHDA and CDR2 SQIVND (reference sequence). The CDR3 sequence: CASRPRTSSYNEQFF. CDR3 sequence (DNA): TGTGCCAGTAGGCCACGGACTAGCAGCTACAATGAGCAGTTCTTC.

This clone has only a few counts. V is TRBV19 and J is TRBJ2-4; D uncertain. Germline lookup yields CDR1 LNHDA and CDR2 SQIVND (reference sequence). V lost 0 bases and J lost 3, with 15 bases in between. This CDR3 has 17 residues. The CDR3, as DNA: TGTGCCAGTAGTATAGATGGATACCAGGTGGGCAAAAACATTCAGTACTTC. This gives the protein CASSIDGYQVGKNIQYF.

J is TRBJ2-2 and V is TRBV11-2; 11 bases are shared with TRBD2. The CDR3 length is 15 residues. V lost 5 bases and J lost 5; bases outside the gene matches: 4. CDR1 and CDR2 from the germline V gene are SGHAT and FQNNGV. The CDR3 DNA sequence: TGTGCCAGCAGCCTATGGACTAGCGGGACCGGGGAGCTGTTTTTT. It is translated as CASSLWTSGTGELFF.

The rearrangement links TRBV6-5 to TRBJ1-2, with D possibly being TRBD1 (6 bases). V was trimmed by 2 bases and J by 8 bases, leaving 12 bases between them. The CDR3 loop spans 13 amino acids. CDR1 and CDR2 from the germline V gene are MNHEY and SVGAGI. For the CDR3, the DNA is TGTGCCAGCAGTTACCGGACAGTTGGAGGCTACACCTTC. Protein: CASSYRTVGGYTF.

The gene calls are TRBV6-5 and TRBJ2-3; 7 nucleotides align to TRBD1. This CDR3 has 14 residues. Germline V gene lookup returns CDR1 MNHEY and CDR2 SVGAGI. J gave up 2 bases and V 5 bases, and 4 bases lay outside the gene matches. The CDR3 is CASSLGTVTDTQYF. As DNA, the CDR3 is TGTGCCAGCAGTCTAGGGACAGTCACAGATACGCAGTATTTT.

This rearrangement joins TRBV6-5 to TRBJ2-7; D is uncertain. V was shortened by 5 bases and J by 3 bases, with 5 bases between the two germline ends. Germline CDR1 and CDR2: MNHEY and SVGAGI. This CDR3 comprises 11 residues. Here the CDR3 DNA reads TGTGCCAGCAGTATCGGCTACGAGCAGTACTTC. It codes for CASSIGYEQYF.

This clone appeared once. The V and J genes are TRBV9 and TRBJ1-6; 8 bases map to TRBD1. The ends lost 4 bases at V and 5 bases at J; junction bases unmatched: 8. From germline, CDR1 is SGDLS and CDR2 YYNGEE. This CDR3 has 16 residues. CDR3: CASSPRPTGDNSPLHF. The CDR3 coding sequence is TGTGCCAGCAGCCCCAGGCCGACAGGGGATAATTCACCCCTCCACTTT.

V and J are TRBV18 and TRBJ1-2; maybe TRBD1 (6 bases). Trimming stripped 6 bases from V and 6 bases from J, with 14 bases between. Germline V CDR1 and CDR2: KGHSH, LQKENI. The CDR3 consists of 13 residues. The CDR3 DNA sequence: TGTGCCAGCTCGCTGACAGGAGATGATGGCTACACCTTC. It codes for CASSLTGDDGYTF.

This sequence joins TRBV7-8 and TRBJ2-1; 11 positions match TRBD2. Germline CDR1 is SGHVS and CDR2 is FQNEAQ. The CDR3 is 16 amino acids. V shed 0 bases, J shed 5 bases, and the junction held 3 bases outside the gene matches. This CDR3 is CASSLALAGGDNEQFF. The CDR3 nucleotides read TGTGCCAGCAGCTTAGCGTTAGCGGGGGGGGACAATGAGCAGTTCTTC.

This clone has just a few counts. V is TRBV7-8 and J is TRBJ2-1; 10 positions agree with TRBD1. V was clipped by 4 bases and J by 12 bases; unmatched bases: 12. Germline V lookup: CDR1 SGHVS, CDR2 FQNEAQ. The CDR3 extends over 15 amino acids. The CDR3 DNA follows: TGTGCCAGCAGCTCCGACAGGGGGCCGCCCAGTGGGCAGTTCTTC. Its translation is CASSSDRGPPSGQFF.

To note about this clone: Other DNA sequences of this sample code for an identical CDR3. The CDR3 is CAWSAGGNQPQHF. CDR3 DNA: TGTGCCTGGAGTGCAGGGGGAAATCAGCCCCAGCATTTT. The chain links TRBV30 to TRBJ1-5; TRBD1 aligns across 7 bases. With V trimmed by 1 base and J by 4 bases, 1 base remained unmatched. The CDR3 is 13 amino acids. Germline V gene data show CDR1 as GTSNPN and CDR2 as SVGIG (reference sequence). The full variable domain, in which reference TRBV30 and TRBJ1-5 provide the parts outside the CDR3, is SQTIHQWPATLVQPVGSPLSLECTVEGTSNPNLYWYRQAAGRGLQLLFYSVGIGQISSEVPQNLSASRPQDRQFILSSKKLLLSDSGFYLCAWSAGGNQPQHFGDGTRLSIL.